Following are 18 T cell receptor beta chains from one sample sequenced in a study of CD4 T cells in relation to SARS-CoV-2 and coronaviruses (dated by TCRdb to the early 2020s). The library came from the immunoSEQ multiplex PCR assay. Drawn from immuneACCESS, this table holds only the in-frame rearrangements with V and J called that TCRdb kept. Clones are partly lost; checked studies trace under half to an unresolved V gene and leave the rest unexplained. The sample includes roughly 16,000 clones, with around 77% observed a single time. The top ten constitute roughly a tenth of the sample. CD4+ T cells from unexposed donors were collected before the COVID-19 pandemic (2011-2018). After about 9 days of culture, CD4+ T cells were isolated with the EasySep CD4+ T cell isolation kit. No antigen has been assigned to these receptors. The sequenced sample was CD4+ T cells from PBMCs, cultured in vitro. Receptors were obtained from a human donor in good health.

The genes are TRBV6-1 and TRBJ1-6; unclear D gene. Trimming left V 3 bases short and J 10 bases short, with 19 bases between. The CDR3 length is 16 residues. The V gene's germline CDR1 is MNHNS and CDR2 SASEGT. The CDR3, as DNA: TGTGCCAGCAGTGAGCGGTCTTCCATAATCGGCTCACCCCTCCACTTT. It is translated as CASSERSSIIGSPLHF.

CDR3 nucleotides: TGTGCCAGCAGTTATGGGGGGTGGACGCAGTATTTT. Protein: CASSYGGWTQYF. The chain has TRBV6-2 or TRBV6-3 and TRBJ2-3; D perhaps matches TRBD2 (6 bases). Trimming pared 3 bases from V and 9 bases from J, leaving 10 bases between. The CDR3 loop spans 12 amino acids. Germline V gives CDR1 MNHEY, CDR2 SVGEGT.

The chain carries TRBV12-5 and TRBJ1-5; the D is unclear. Trimming shortened V by 3 bases and J by 7 bases, and 10 bases separated the two germline ends. Germline V gene sequence: CDR1 LGHNT, CDR2 FRNRAP. This CDR3 has 13 amino acids. The CDR3 spells CASGFQPGQPQHF. CDR3 coding DNA: TGTGCTAGTGGTTTCCAGCCCGGACAGCCCCAGCATTTT. Based on the CDR3 plus reference TRBV12-5 and TRBJ1-5, the full variable domain is DARVTQTPRHKVTEMGQEVTMRCQPILGHNTVFWYRQTMMQGLELLAYFRNRAPLDDSGMPKDRFSAEMPDATLATLKIQPSEPRDSAVYFCASGFQPGQPQHFGDGTRLSIL.

In its sample, this clone is large. The rearrangement uses TRBV1 and TRBJ2-3; the D call of TRBD2 is as the table states it, not checked on the DNA. TRBV1 is given as a pseudogene. This CDR3 comprises 15 residues. The DNA of the CDR3 is TGCACCAGCAGCCGTGGACTCTTGTCCACAGATACGCAGTATTTT. This sequence encodes CTSSRGLLSTDTQYF.

The chain combines TRBV7-9 with TRBJ2-3; the match to TRBD2 covers 16 bases. Trimming removed 4 bases from V and 1 base from J; junction bases left unmatched: 5. The CDR3 sequence is 18 residues long. Germline loops: CDR1 SEHNR, CDR2 FQNEAQ (reference sequence). This CDR3 reads CASSWGLAGGGGTDTQYF. DNA of the CDR3: TGTGCCAGCAGCTGGGGACTAGCGGGAGGGGGTGGCACAGATACGCAGTATTTT. Full variable domain (rest looked up from reference TRBV7-9 and TRBJ2-3): DTGVSQNPRHKITKRGQNVTFRCDPISEHNRLYWYRQTLGQGPEFLTYFQNEAQLEKSRLLSDRFSAERPKGSFSTLEIQRTEQGDSAMYLCASSWGLAGGGGTDTQYFGPGTRLTVL.

V and J are TRBV25-1 and TRBJ2-1, with 13 bases lining up with TRBD2. Germline lookup yields CDR1 MGHDK and CDR2 SYGVNS. This CDR3 spans 18 amino acids. V dropped 3 bases and J dropped 4; count of bases not matched to a gene: 9. CDR3 nucleotides: TGTGCCAGCAGTGATATAGGACTAGCGGGAGTAAATTACAATGAGCAGTTCTTC. Encoded protein: CASSDIGLAGVNYNEQFF.

This chain connects TRBV30 to TRBJ2-5; D tentatively reads TRBD1 or TRBD2 (5 bases each). V lost 3 bases and J lost 0, with 11 bases in between. Germline loops: CDR1 GTSNPN, CDR2 SVGIG (reference sequence). This CDR3 spans 14 amino acids. Written as DNA, the CDR3 is TGTGCCTGGAGGCCCCGAGGGGACCAAGAGACCCAGTACTTC. It yields the protein CAWRPRGDQETQYF.

This chain joins TRBV5-4 and TRBJ2-1, with TRBD1 matching over 8 bases. There are 16 residues in the CDR3. V trimming: 4 bases; J trimming: 8 bases; junction bases outside the gene matches: 14. Germline assignment: CDR1 SGHNT and CDR2 YYREEE (reference sequence). CDR3: CASSRSGTGFVDEQFF. The CDR3 DNA sequence: TGTGCCAGCAGCCGATCCGGGACAGGCTTTGTGGATGAGCAGTTCTTC. Drawing the rest from reference TRBV5-4 and TRBJ2-1, the complete variable domain is ETGVTQSPTHLIKTRGQQVTLRCSSQSGHNTVSWYQQALGQGPQFIFQYYREEENGRGNFPPRFSGLQFPNYSSELNVNALELDDSALYLCASSRSGTGFVDEQFFGPGTRLTVL.

The J gene is TRBJ2-5, the V gene TRBV7-8, with D perhaps matching TRBD1 or TRBD2 (6 bases each). CDR3 length: 15 residues. The germline V gene encodes CDR1 SGHVS and CDR2 FQNEAQ. Trimming cost V 4 bases and J 1 base, with 13 bases left between them. The chain's CDR3 is CASSYRRGSQETQYF. The CDR3 nucleotides read TGTGCCAGCAGCTACCGGAGGGGGTCCCAAGAGACCCAGTACTTC. Filled out from reference TRBV7-8 and TRBJ2-5, the complete variable domain reads GAGVSQSPRYKVAKRGQDVALRCDPISGHVSLFWYQQALGQGPEFLTYFQNEAQLDKSGLPSDRFFAERPEGSVSTLKIQRTQQEDSAVYLCASSYRRGSQETQYFGPGTRLLVL.

The CDR3 is CASSESDLGNTIYF. As DNA, the CDR3 is TGCGCCAGCAGTGAGTCCGACCTTGGAAACACCATATATTTT. The rearrangement uses TRBV10-2 and TRBJ1-3; D unclear. The CDR3 sequence is 14 residues long. The ends were cut back, 0 bases at V and 3 bases at J, with 6 bases in the middle. Germline V gives CDR1 WSHSY, CDR2 SAAADI.

This clone was counted a few times. The rearrangement uses TRBV2 and TRBJ2-2; D is perhaps TRBD1 (6 bases). This CDR3 has 17 residues. Deletions cut 1 base from V and 1 base from J, with 13 bases between. Germline CDR1 SNHLY, CDR2 FYNNEI. The CDR3 DNA reads as TGTGCCAGCAGTGAAGAACAGGGTTATGGGAACACCGGGGAGCTGTTTTTT. This sequence encodes CASSEEQGYGNTGELFF.

This clone was found once. The chain carries TRBV2 and TRBJ2-5; tentatively, D is TRBD2 (5 bases). The CDR3 extends over 13 amino acids. Germline loops: CDR1 SNHLY, CDR2 FYNNEI. V was clipped by 4 bases and J by 3 bases, with 9 bases between them. The CDR3 here is CASSAVREETQYF. The CDR3 region has the DNA TGTGCCAGCAGTGCAGTGAGGGAAGAGACCCAGTACTTC.

V and J are TRBV18 and TRBJ1-1; possible D gene TRBD1, 5 bases. CDR1 and CDR2 from the germline V gene are KGHSH and LQKENI. The CDR3 is 13 amino acids. The germline V and J ends were trimmed by 6 bases and 1 base, with 9 bases remaining between them. CDR3 protein: CASSRTRNTEAFF. The CDR3 DNA reads TGTGCCAGCTCCCGGACAAGGAACACTGAAGCTTTCTTT.

This rearrangement joins TRBV18 to TRBJ2-5, with D perhaps matching TRBD1 (5 bases). V shed 3 bases and J shed 0 bases, with 14 bases lying between them. Germline CDR1 and CDR2: KGHSH and LQKENI. This CDR3 is built from 16 residues. The DNA for the CDR3 is TGTGCCAGCTCACCTCTAGAGACAGTGTACCAAGAGACCCAGTACTTC. Amino acids: CASSPLETVYQETQYF. Using reference TRBV18 and TRBJ2-5 for the parts outside the CDR3, the full variable domain is NAGVMQNPRHLVRRRGQEARLRCSPMKGHSHVYWYRQLPEEGLKFMVYLQKENIIDESGMPKERFSAEFPKEGPSILRIQQVVRGDSAAYFCASSPLETVYQETQYFGPGTRLLVL.

The chain is built from TRBV10-2 and TRBJ2-7; 7 bases fit TRBD1. The J segment lost 5 bases and the V segment lost 5 bases, leaving 6 bases of the junction unmatched. Germline V gene data show CDR1 as WSHSY and CDR2 as SAAADI. The CDR3 runs to 13 residues. The CDR3 region is CASSTDRANEQYF. The CDR3, as DNA: TGCGCCAGCAGTACCGACAGGGCCAACGAGCAGTACTTC.

The sample holds a few counts of this clone. The chain couples TRBV19 to TRBJ1-3; D not certain. Trimming took off 7 bases at V and 4 bases at J, with 17 bases between the two ends. The CDR3 runs 15 residues. Germline V gene sequence: CDR1 LNHDA, CDR2 SQIVND (reference sequence). The CDR3 bases are TGTGCCAGTACCTCATCCCGCCGGGGAGGAAACACCATATATTTT. Its protein product is CASTSSRRGGNTIYF.

This chain links TRBV5-1 with TRBJ1-1; D uncertain. The V end lost 0 bases, the J end lost 0 bases, and 12 bases lay between the germline ends. The CDR3 contains 16 residues. Germline CDR1 and CDR2: SGHRS and YFSETQ. DNA of the CDR3: TGCGCCAGCAGCTTGGCGGCAGCCCCCATGAACACTGAAGCTTTCTTT. This encodes CASSLAAAPMNTEAFF.

The chain uses TRBV5-4 and TRBJ1-5; D remains ambiguous. Trimming took 0 bases from V and 5 from J, leaving 6 bases between them. The CDR3 totals 13 residues. In germline, CDR1 is SGHNT, CDR2 YYREEE (reference sequence). The CDR3 loop reads CASSLGGDQPQHF. CDR3 nucleotides: TGTGCCAGCAGCTTGGGGGGAGATCAGCCCCAGCATTTT.